This entry lists 15 T cell receptor beta chains sequenced from one sample in a study of blood T cell repertoires in COVID-19. Repertoires were generated with immunoSEQ multiplex PCR, while TCRdb's copy carries only in-frame clones and drops some. Among roughly 53,000 clones listed, roughly nine tenths were seen once. Input material: peripheral blood. All receptors come from a man between 35 and 55 years old with active COVID-19.

CDR3 protein: CASSLGQGIYEQYF. The CDR3 DNA is TGTGCCAGCAGCCTTGGACAGGGGATCTACGAGCAGTACTTC. The chain has TRBV11-2 and TRBJ2-7; 9 bases are a match to TRBD1. CDR1 and CDR2 from the germline V gene are SGHAT and FQNNGV. The length of the CDR3 is 14 residues. Trimming removed 5 bases from V and 3 bases from J; junction bases left unmatched: 5.

The chain recombines TRBV27 with TRBJ2-7, with a weak D call TRBD2 (6 bases). CDR1 MNHEY and CDR2 SMNVEV come from the germline V gene (reference sequence). V was cut by 3 bases and J by 4 bases, with 19 bases left in between. CDR3 length: 16 residues. The CDR3 DNA sequence: TGTGCCAGCAGTTTTCGGGGGAGATCCCGAGATTACGAGCAGTACTTC. Its protein product is CASSFRGRSRDYEQYF.

Points on this clone: The sample holds other DNA sequences that translate to the same CDR3. The CDR3 protein is CASTDGTGESPLHF. The CDR3 nucleotides are TGTGCCAGCACAGACGGGACAGGGGAATCACCCCTCCACTTT. The chain links TRBV6-5 to TRBJ1-6; 10 positions agree with TRBD1. Germline V lookup: CDR1 MNHEY, CDR2 SVGAGI. The J segment lost 10 bases and the V segment lost 7 bases, leaving 7 bases of the junction unmatched. The CDR3 is 14 amino acids.

The rearrangement joins TRBV5-6 to TRBJ1-6; D is unclear. The CDR3 extends over 15 amino acids. V lost 2 bases to trimming and J lost 5 bases, with 11 bases between them. The V gene's germline CDR1 is SGHDT and CDR2 YYEEEE. CDR3 amino acids: CASSFGLMDNSPLHF. CDR3 coding DNA: TGTGCCAGCAGCTTCGGGTTAATGGATAATTCACCCCTCCACTTT.

This chain uses TRBV29-1 with TRBJ1-1; TRBD1 aligns across 7 bases. Germline trimming cut 7 bases from V and 1 base from J; bases unmatched to any gene: 12. Germline V CDR1 and CDR2: SQVTM, ANQGSEA. CDR3 length: 15 amino acids. As DNA, the CDR3 is TGCAGCGCCCTCGGGGCAGGGGGACAGAACACTGAAGCTTTCTTT. Translation gives CSALGAGGQNTEAFF.

The chain has TRBV9 and TRBJ2-3; the match to TRBD2 covers 7 bases. The CDR3 loop spans 15 amino acids. V lost 3 bases, J lost 7 bases, and 11 bases stayed unmatched. CDR1 and CDR2 from the germline V gene are SGDLS and YYNGEE. The CDR3: CASSGQGGSMNTQYF. The CDR3 bases are TGTGCCAGCAGCGGCCAGGGCGGGAGTATGAATACGCAGTATTTT.

This rearrangement joins TRBV19 to TRBJ2-3; D may be TRBD2 (6 bases). Trimming shortened V by 3 bases and J by 0 bases, and 13 bases separated the two germline ends. Germline CDR1 reads LNHDA; CDR2 reads SQIVND (reference sequence). This CDR3 comprises 16 residues. The CDR3 sequence is CASSIRSGASTDTQYF. The CDR3 region has the DNA TGTGCCAGTAGTATCCGTAGCGGAGCGAGCACAGATACGCAGTATTTT.

The chain joins TRBV4-1 to TRBJ1-1, with D possibly TRBD1 on 5 matching bases. V lost 1 base to trimming and J lost 0 bases, with 9 bases between them. This CDR3 is 15 amino acids long. CDR1 and CDR2 from the germline V gene are MGHRA and YSYEKL. CDR3 sequence (DNA): TGCGCCAGCAGCCAAGTGACAGTTTTGAACACTGAAGCTTTCTTT. The encoded protein is CASSQVTVLNTEAFF.

J is TRBJ1-5 and V is TRBV30; no definite D call. Trimming pared 2 bases from V and 7 bases from J, leaving 12 bases between. The CDR3 sequence is 13 residues long. Germline CDR1 is GTSNPN and CDR2 is SVGIG (reference sequence). CDR3 protein: CAWSMREGQPQHF. Written as DNA, the CDR3 is TGTGCCTGGAGTATGCGCGAGGGCCAGCCCCAGCATTTT.

The V gene is TRBV6-4, the J gene TRBJ2-1; 8 nucleotides match TRBD2. The length of the CDR3 is 17 residues. With 0 bases clipped from V and 7 bases from J, the junction kept 11 bases outside the gene matches. Germline V CDR1 and CDR2: MRHNA, SNTAGT. In nucleotides, the CDR3 is TGTGCCAGCAGTGACTCCCCCGGGACTAGATGGGTTAATGAGCAGTTCTTC. Translated, it gives CASSDSPGTRWVNEQFF.

The rearrangement joins TRBV5-1 to TRBJ1-1; 7 bases align to TRBD1. V was clipped by 0 bases and J by 3 bases; unmatched bases: 5. In germline, CDR1 is SGHRS, CDR2 YFSETQ. The CDR3 is made up of 15 amino acids. The CDR3 loop is CASSLVSGGYTEAFF. In DNA, the CDR3 is TGCGCCAGCAGCTTGGTGTCAGGGGGATACACTGAAGCTTTCTTT.

The V gene is TRBV2, the J gene TRBJ1-3, with 9 positions matching TRBD1. After removal of 9 bases from V and 8 bases from J, the junction contained 8 bases not matched to a gene. Germline CDR1 SNHLY, CDR2 FYNNEI. The length of the CDR3 is 13 residues. Here the CDR3 DNA reads TGTGCCAGGGGCACAGGGGGCAGGGACACCATATATTTT. Amino acids: CARGTGGRDTIYF. The full variable domain, its missing parts supplied by reference TRBV2 and TRBJ1-3, is EPEVTQTPSHQVTQMGQEVILRCVPISNHLYFYWYRQILGQKVEFLVSFYNNEISEKSEIFDDQFSVERPDGSNFTLKIRSTKLEDSAMYFCARGTGGRDTIYFGEGSWLTVV.

The chain combines TRBV27 with TRBJ2-3; 15 positions match TRBD2. Germline CDR1 MNHEY, CDR2 SMNVEV (reference sequence). CDR3 length equals 18 residues. Trimming took 5 bases from V and 3 from J; bases not matched to a gene: 9. DNA of the CDR3: TGTGCCAGCAGTCTTGGACTAGCGGGAGGGCCAATTACAGATACGCAGTATTTT. Translation gives CASSLGLAGGPITDTQYF.

This clone showed up just once. V is TRBV28 and J is TRBJ2-7; TRBD1 matches at 9 bases. Germline V CDR1 and CDR2: MDHEN, SYDVKM. Germline trimming cut 6 bases from V and 2 bases from J; bases unmatched to any gene: 8. The CDR3 runs 15 residues. CDR3 nucleotides: TGTGCCAGCAGCCGCTCGGGACAGGGAACCTACGAGCAGTACTTC. Its protein product is CASSRSGQGTYEQYF.

V is TRBV7-2 and J is TRBJ1-5; maybe TRBD1 (5 bases). Trimming shortened V by 3 bases and J by 2 bases, and 11 bases separated the two germline ends. CDR1 is SGHTA, CDR2 FQGNSA, per germline. This CDR3 comprises 15 residues. The CDR3 region has the DNA TGTGCCAGCAGCTTGGGGGGTGGGGGCAATCAGCCCCAGCATTTT. Its protein product is CASSLGGGGNQPQHF. The entire variable domain, with the rest obtained from reference TRBV7-2 and TRBJ1-5, is as follows: GAGVSQSPSNKVTEKGKDVELRCDPISGHTALYWYRQSLGQGLEFLIYFQGNSAPDKSGLPSDRFSAERTGGSVSTLTIQRTQQEDSAVYLCASSLGGGGNQPQHFGDGTRLSIL.